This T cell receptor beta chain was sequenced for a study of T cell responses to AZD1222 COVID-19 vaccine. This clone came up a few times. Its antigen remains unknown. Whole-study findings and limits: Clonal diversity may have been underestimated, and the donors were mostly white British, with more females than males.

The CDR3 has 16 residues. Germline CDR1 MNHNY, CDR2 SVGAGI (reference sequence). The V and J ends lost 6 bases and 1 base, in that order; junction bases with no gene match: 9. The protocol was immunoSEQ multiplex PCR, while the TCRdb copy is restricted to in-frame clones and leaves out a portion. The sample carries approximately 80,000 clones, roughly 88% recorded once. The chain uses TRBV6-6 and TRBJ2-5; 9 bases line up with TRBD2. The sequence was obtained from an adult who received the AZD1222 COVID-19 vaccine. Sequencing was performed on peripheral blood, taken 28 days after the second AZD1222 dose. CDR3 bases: TGTGCCAGCAGGAACCGTGTGCGGGAGGGCCAAGAGACCCAGTACTTC. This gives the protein CASRNRVREGQETQYF.